This TCR beta chain was profiled in a study of blood T cells in healthy people across ages. Study in general: Capture via template switching afforded approximately one barcoded beta molecule per two T cells. Study-level results: Older individuals had lower TCR beta diversity per million T cells (the decline was roughly linear). Long-lived donors carried more naive CD4+ cells and greater diversity than aged donors.

A second PCR, run for about 6 to 11 cycles, used a sample-barcoded 5' primer plus a J-beta primer mix. Template switching added a 12-random-nucleotide identifier to every cDNA molecule. Using its own MiXCR run on the 5' RACE reads, TCRdb lists one record per CDR3 protein. The table lists 1,300,000 or so distinct CDR3 sequences, 55% to 75% of them singletons. Concerning this clonotype itself: Antigen unknown.

The germline CDR1 and CDR2 sequences are SGHDN and FVKESK. The CDR3 spans 19 residues. Trimming cost V 0 bases and J 2 bases, with 20 bases left between them. The source of this sequence is a man between 18 and 29 years old in good health. Sequencing was done on a sample of blood. V gene TRBV14 combines with J gene TRBJ2-1; possibly TRBD1 or TRBD2 for D (6 bases each). CDR3 sequence: CASSQDRPDTGTAYNEQFF. The DNA for the CDR3 is TGTGCCAGCAGCCAAGATCGTCCGGACACAGGGACTGCCTACAATGAGCAGTTCTTC.